These T cell receptor beta chains were read from a single sample in a study of Graves' ophthalmopathy and Graves' hyperthyroidism. MiXCR, applied by TCRdb to the multiplex PCR reads, yields one record per CDR3 protein. The repertoire includes about 600,000 distinct CDR3 sequences, under 40% of them detected once, and about 4.6% sits in the top ten. The sample consisted of peripheral blood or thyroid tissue (not recorded which). These receptors were taken from an adult man with Graves' hyperthyroidism. CDR3s include the opening cysteine and the closing phenylalanine or tryptophan. The order of the fields is clone size, V gene, D gene, J gene, CDR3 protein, CDR3 DNA. The D gene is left open where the match is weak. Only part of the rows carry a size: once, few, many, or a class if the clone is expanded.

>.|TRBV7-2|.|TRBJ1-1
CATGGTEAFF
TGTGCTACGGGGGGCACTGAAGCTTTCTTT
>many|TRBV25-1|TRBD1|TRBJ1-3
CASRSGTGGGNTIYF
TGTGCCAGCAGGTCCGGGACAGGGGGCGGAAACACCATATATTTT
>once|TRBV29-1|.|TRBJ2-1
CSVSRAHTHNEQFF
TGCAGCGTTTCGAGGGCCCACACTCACAATGAGCAGTTCTTC
>few|TRBV11-3|.|TRBJ2-2
CAGSTRRGTNTGELFF
TGTGCCGGCAGCACCAGACGCGGGACAAACACCGGGGAGCTGTTTTTT
>many|TRBV29-1|TRBD1|TRBJ1-4
CSARTGRGEKLFF
TGCAGCGCTCGGACAGGGCGAGGTGAAAAACTGTTTTTT
>many|TRBV7-2|TRBD2|TRBJ2-2
CASSAHTSVPTGELFF
TGTGCCAGCAGCGCACACACTAGCGTCCCCACCGGGGAGCTGTTTTTT
>once|TRBV20-1|.|TRBJ1-5
CSGSRLAGFGNQPQHF
TGCAGTGGTTCCAGGCTAGCGGGATTCGGCAATCAGCCCCAGCATTTT
>.|TRBV15|.|TRBJ1-2
CAAYYGYTF
TGTGCCGCTTATTATGGCTACACCTTC
>.|TRBV7-2|.|TRBJ2-6
CASSLLAGGANVLTF
TGTGCCAGCAGCCTATTAGCAGGTGGGGCCAACGTCCTGACTTTC
>few|TRBV19|TRBD1|TRBJ1-4
CASKGWDRVGTNEKLFF
TGTGCCAGTAAAGGTTGGGACAGGGTGGGAACTAATGAAAAACTGTTTTTT
>few|TRBV6-2/TRBV6-3|.|TRBJ2-2
CASRPRGNTGELFF
TGTGCCAGCAGGCCCAGGGGGAACACCGGGGAGCTGTTTTTT
>.|TRBV29-1|.|TRBJ2-7
CSVETYRQGRIPGVEQYF
TGCAGCGTTGAGACCTACCGACAGGGAAGGATCCCGGGGGTCGAGCAGTACTTC
>many|TRBV5-4|.|TRBJ2-6
CASSVGGHSGANVLTF
TGTGCCAGCAGCGTTGGAGGGCACTCTGGGGCCAACGTCCTGACTTTC
>.|TRBV19|TRBD1|TRBJ2-7
CASSTTGTGGFDEQYF
TGTGCCAGTAGTACCACCGGGACAGGGGGGTTCGACGAGCAGTACTTC
>.|TRBV7-9|.|TRBJ1-3
CASSLGFRDLPSGNTIYF
TGTGCCAGCAGCTTAGGGTTCCGGGACTTACCCTCTGGAAACACCATATATTTT
>once|TRBV29-1|TRBD1|TRBJ1-1
CSVPGQGGTFF
TGCAGCGTCCCGGGACAGGGAGGAACTTTCTTT
>.|TRBV2|.|TRBJ2-3
CASRPSSVTDTQYF
TGTGCCAGCAGACCGTCCTCCGTTACAGATACGCAGTATTTT
>.|TRBV29-1|.|TRBJ1-2
CSVKTGSGYTF
TGCAGCGTGAAAACAGGGTCTGGCTACACCTTC
>.|TRBV20-1|.|TRBJ1-2
CSAPRKGQVYGYTF
TGCAGTGCTCCGAGGAAGGGACAAGTTTATGGCTACACCTTC
>few|TRBV24-1|.|TRBJ2-1
CATSDPDSSSYNEQFF
TGTGCCACCAGTGACCCAGACTCCAGCTCCTACAATGAGCAGTTCTTC
>.|TRBV28|TRBD1|TRBJ2-6
CASNQGGSISGANVLTF
TGTGCCAGCAATCAAGGGGGCTCAATTTCTGGGGCCAACGTCCTGACTTTC
>many|TRBV7-8|TRBD1|TRBJ1-4
CASSPPGTGLEKLFF
TGTGCCAGCAGCCCTCCCGGGACAGGTCTTGAAAAACTGTTTTTT
>many|TRBV12-5|.|TRBJ1-5
CASGLDPSPSQPQHF
TGTGCTAGTGGACTCGACCCCTCCCCCAGTCAGCCCCAGCATTTT
>many|TRBV6-1|TRBD1|TRBJ2-7
CASSPRDRGHSYEQYF
TGTGCCAGCAGCCCTAGAGACAGGGGCCACTCCTACGAGCAGTACTTC
>.|TRBV7-7|TRBD2|TRBJ2-5
CASSPRLALQETQYF
TGTGCTAGCAGCCCCAGACTAGCGCTCCAAGAGACCCAGTACTTC
>many|TRBV7-2|.|TRBJ2-5
CASSLAGSVQETQYF
TGTGCCAGCAGCTTAGCGGGATCAGTCCAAGAGACCCAGTACTTC
>.|TRBV7-7|.|TRBJ1-1
CASSLATGFGHTEAFF
TGTGCTAGCAGCTTAGCCACAGGGTTCGGGCACACTGAAGCTTTCTTT
>many|TRBV7-3|TRBD2|TRBJ2-7
CASSFTSGSGEQYF
TGTGCCAGCAGCTTTACTAGCGGTTCGGGCGAGCAGTACTTC
>.|TRBV2|TRBD1|TRBJ1-2
CASSEELGDRGVYGYTF
TGTGCCAGCAGTGAAGAGCTAGGGGACAGGGGTGTCTATGGCTACACCTTC
>.|TRBV10-2|TRBD2|TRBJ2-7
CASSAVTGRGGGQYF
TGCGCCAGCAGTGCCGTGACAGGACGGGGGGGAGGGCAGTACTTC
>.|TRBV10-3|TRBD2|TRBJ2-7
CAISESRSAGGAYEQYF
TGTGCCATCAGTGAGTCAAGGTCGGCGGGAGGGGCCTACGAGCAGTACTTC
>many|TRBV6-6|TRBD1|TRBJ1-2
CASSYGATPGQGASYTF
TGTGCCAGCAGTTACGGAGCTACCCCGGGACAGGGGGCAAGCTACACCTTC
>many|TRBV19|TRBD2|TRBJ2-7
CASSMQLAGEQYF
TGTGCCAGTAGTATGCAACTAGCGGGCGAGCAGTACTTC
>many|TRBV6-5|.|TRBJ2-2
CASSRQISVGELFF
TGTGCCAGCAGTCGCCAGATCTCGGTCGGGGAGCTGTTTTTT
>.|TRBV28|TRBD1|TRBJ1-6
CASLDPGQNSPLHF
TGTGCCAGCCTCGATCCGGGACAGAATTCACCCCTCCACTTT
>.|TRBV12-3/TRBV12-4|TRBD1|TRBJ1-5
CASSLGTGINQPQHF
TGTGCCAGCAGTTTAGGGACAGGGATTAATCAGCCCCAGCATTTT
>.|TRBV30|.|TRBJ2-3
CAWSAGSLEATQYF
TGTGCCTGGAGTGCTGGGAGCTTGGAGGCGACGCAGTATTTT
>many|TRBV7-9|.|TRBJ1-6
CASSLVLTAYNSPLHF
TGTGCCAGCAGCTTAGTGTTAACAGCATATAATTCACCCCTCCACTTT
>many|TRBV19|.|TRBJ1-6
CASRKDSLPNSPLHF
TGTGCCAGTCGAAAGGACAGCTTACCAAATTCACCCCTCCACTTT
>.|TRBV10-3|.|TRBJ2-2
CAISEPQGTTGELFF
TGTGCCATCAGTGAGCCACAGGGTACAACCGGGGAGCTGTTTTTT
>.|TRBV2|TRBD1|TRBJ2-7
CAMTGAYEQYF
TGTGCAATGACAGGGGCCTACGAGCAGTACTTC
>.|TRBV24-1|.|TRBJ2-5
CASSRGPGETQYF
TGTGCCAGCAGCCGGGGGCCGGGGGAGACCCAGTACTTC
>.|TRBV13|.|TRBJ2-5
CASSVTGGFGETQYF
TGTGCCAGCAGCGTAACCGGGGGCTTCGGGGAGACCCAGTACTTC
>few|TRBV28|.|TRBJ2-7
CASSWVGRNPSYEQYF
TGTGCCAGCAGTTGGGTAGGTCGTAACCCCTCCTACGAGCAGTACTTC
>.|TRBV10-1|TRBD2|TRBJ2-5
CASSLSGGTETQNF
TGTGCCAGCAGTCTAAGCGGGGGGACGGAGACCCAGAACTTC